These 23 T cell receptor beta chains originate from one sample sequenced in a study of shared clonotypes between healthy human individuals. Measured with immunoSEQ multiplex PCR; TCRdb has only the in-frame clones, and not every one. The sample holds 550,000 to 800,000 clones, less than 85% seen once. Input material: memory CD4+ T cells sorted from blood. Indicated subset: CD45RA-negative fraction. These TCRs come from a woman under 40 in good health.

V is TRBV6-5 and J is TRBJ1-5; D ambiguous. The CDR3 totals 14 residues. Trimming shortened V by 0 bases and J by 5 bases, and 8 bases separated the two germline ends. From germline, CDR1 is MNHEY and CDR2 SVGAGI. CDR3 DNA sequence: TGTGCCAGCAGTTACTCTGGATCCGATCAGCCCCAGCATTTT. This gives the protein CASSYSGSDQPQHF.

In the case of this clone: The sample has other DNA sequences that encode this CDR3 too. The chain is built from TRBV10-3 and TRBJ2-7; 7 bases fit TRBD2. The CDR3 runs 13 residues. The germline V gene has CDR1 ENHRY and CDR2 SYGVKD. The V gene end was trimmed by 2 bases and the J gene end by 4 bases; junction bases not matched to a gene: 2. DNA for the CDR3: TGTGCCATCAGTGAGGAGCGGGAATACGAGCAGTACTTC. It translates to CAISEEREYEQYF.

CDR3 nucleotides: TGTGCCAGTAGCCCCGCGACTAGCGGGAGTTGGGAGCAGTACTTC. This gives the protein CASSPATSGSWEQYF. J is TRBJ2-7 and V is TRBV19, with TRBD2 matching over 12 bases. From germline, CDR1 is LNHDA and CDR2 SQIVND (reference sequence). The CDR3 totals 15 residues. The J segment lost 7 bases and the V segment lost 6 bases, leaving 10 bases of the junction unmatched. The full variable domain, in which reference TRBV19 and TRBJ2-7 provide the parts outside the CDR3, is DGGITQSPKYLFRKEGQNVTLSCEQNLNHDAMYWYRQDPGQGLRLIYYSQIVNDFQKGDIAEGYSVSREKKESFPLTVTSAQKNPTAFYLCASSPATSGSWEQYFGPGTRLTVT.

This clone occurred a few times. This chain links TRBV7-9 with TRBJ1-2; TRBD1 aligns across 7 bases. The CDR3 contains 13 residues. The V and J ends lost 5 bases and 4 bases, in that order; junction bases with no gene match: 4. CDR1 and CDR2 (germline): SEHNR, FQNEAQ (reference sequence). CDR3 residues: CASSLGQIYGYTF. For the CDR3, the DNA is TGTGCCAGCAGCCTGGGACAGATCTATGGCTACACCTTC.

This chain links TRBV27 with TRBJ2-7; TRBD1 agrees at 8 bases. V was clipped by 10 bases and J by 6 bases; unmatched bases: 14. Looked up from germline, CDR1 is MNHEY and CDR2 is SMNVEV (reference sequence). The CDR3 length is 14 residues. DNA for the CDR3: TGTGCCACCAGGGCCCTGGACAGGGTGTCCGAGCAGTACTTC. Its protein product is CATRALDRVSEQYF.

The genes are TRBV10-3 and TRBJ2-6, with 11 positions matching TRBD1. After removal of 0 bases from V and 2 bases from J, the junction contained 0 bases not matched to a gene. The CDR3 loop spans 17 amino acids. The germline V gene has CDR1 ENHRY and CDR2 SYGVKD. As DNA, the CDR3 is TGTGCCATCAGTGAGTCGGGACAGGGGGCTGGGGCCAACGTCCTGACTTTC. The encoded protein is CAISESGQGAGANVLTF.

J is TRBJ1-2 and V is TRBV7-8; 7 bases fit TRBD1. The CDR3 covers 14 residues. The junction had 7 bases not matched to a gene; V was cut back by 5 bases and J by 4 bases. The V gene's germline CDR1 is SGHVS and CDR2 FQNEAQ. CDR3 in amino acids: CASSLTTGSYGYTF. The DNA of the CDR3 is TGTGCCAGCAGCCTTACGACAGGGTCCTATGGCTACACCTTC.

The chain links TRBV30 to TRBJ1-5; a weak D match, TRBD1 (5 bases). Germline CDR1 is GTSNPN and CDR2 is SVGIG (reference sequence). V shed 0 bases and J shed 11 bases, with 11 bases lying between them. This CDR3 region has 12 residues. CDR3 coding DNA: TGTGCCTGGAGTGTACCGCGAGGGGCCCAGCATTTT. Translating it yields CAWSVPRGAQHF.

This clone was seen once. Here the CDR3 reads CASVGSRTNTEAFF. CDR3 coding DNA: TGTGCCAGCGTAGGTTCACGGACGAACACTGAAGCTTTCTTT. The V and J genes are TRBV6-5 and TRBJ1-1; D is ambiguous. The germline V gene encodes CDR1 MNHEY and CDR2 SVGAGI. Between the trimmed V and J ends, which lost 8 bases and 1 base, there was a span of 14 bases. This CDR3 region has 14 residues.

This clone was found a few times. The gene calls are TRBV30 and TRBJ2-7; the D is unclear. V was trimmed by 2 bases and J by 4 bases, leaving 6 bases between them. This CDR3 contains 11 residues. The germline V gene has CDR1 GTSNPN and CDR2 SVGIG (reference sequence). The CDR3 DNA reads TGTGCCTGGAGTAGACCATACGAGCAGTACTTC. It specifies CAWSRPYEQYF.

The genes are TRBV13 and TRBJ1-1; TRBD1 matches 7 bases. There are 15 residues in the CDR3. The germline V gene has CDR1 PRHDT and CDR2 FYEKMQ (reference sequence). V shed 6 bases and J 0 bases; nucleotides not matched to a gene: 7. The CDR3 loop reads CASSSSGTVNTEAFF. In DNA form, the CDR3 reads TGTGCCAGCAGTTCAAGTGGGACAGTGAACACTGAAGCTTTCTTT.

The CDR3 DNA follows: TGTGCCAGCATCCAAAGCGGGAGGGCGAACACCGGGGAGCTGTTTTTT. It is translated as CASIQSGRANTGELFF. The chain is built from TRBV6-6 and TRBJ2-2; 10 bases match TRBD2. The germline CDR1 and CDR2 sequences are MNHNY and SVGAGI (reference sequence). There are 16 residues in the CDR3. With V trimmed by 7 bases and J by 0 bases, 5 bases remained unmatched.

The chain has TRBV7-2 and TRBJ1-2; no clear D. Germline assignment: CDR1 SGHTA and CDR2 FQGNSA. V shed 5 bases and J shed 1 base, with 17 bases lying between them. This CDR3 contains 16 residues. CDR3 DNA: TGTGCCAGCAGCCTTAGTACCAGCGGATATAACTATGGCTACACCTTC. Its protein product is CASSLSTSGYNYGYTF.

The chain links TRBV2 to TRBJ1-2, with 8 bases lining up with TRBD1. Losses at the gene ends were 6 bases for V and 0 bases for J; bases not matched to a gene: 3. The length of the CDR3 is 14 residues. Germline-derived CDR1 and CDR2 are SNHLY and FYNNEI. The DNA for the CDR3 is TGTGCCAGCAGCTCGGACAGGGCTAACTATGGCTACACCTTC. This codes for CASSSDRANYGYTF.

This clone was picked up many times. Other nucleotide sequences from this sample produce the same CDR3. The chain carries TRBV18 and TRBJ2-7, with D hard to call. CDR1 is KGHSH and CDR2 is LQKENI in the germline V gene. V lost 6 bases to trimming and J lost 0 bases, with 9 bases between them. The CDR3 extends over 13 amino acids. This CDR3 is CASSPGSSYEQYF. CDR3 nucleotide sequence: TGTGCCAGCTCTCCCGGGTCCTCCTACGAGCAGTACTTC. The variable domain in full, completed from reference TRBV18 and TRBJ2-7, reads NAGVMQNPRHLVRRRGQEARLRCSPMKGHSHVYWYRQLPEEGLKFMVYLQKENIIDESGMPKERFSAEFPKEGPSILRIQQVVRGDSAAYFCASSPGSSYEQYFGPGTRLTVT.

V gene TRBV19 combines with J gene TRBJ2-7; 9 nucleotides match TRBD1. The germline gives CDR1 LNHDA, CDR2 SQIVND (reference sequence). The CDR3 has 15 residues. The V and J ends lost 5 bases and 3 bases, in that order; junction bases with no gene match: 8. The DNA of the CDR3 is TGTGCCAGTAGTCACCCTTCGGACAGGGGCTACGAGCAGTACTTC. Protein product: CASSHPSDRGYEQYF.

The chain employs TRBV27 and TRBJ2-2; D is possibly TRBD1 (5 bases). V was shortened by 6 bases and J by 3 bases, with 23 bases between the two germline ends. The germline V gene has CDR1 MNHEY and CDR2 SMNVEV (reference sequence). The CDR3 length is 18 residues. The CDR3 bases are TGTGCCAGCAGCTATTTAGGGGCCAGAGGTCAGGACACCGGGGAGCTGTTTTTT. Translated, it gives CASSYLGARGQDTGELFF.

The chain has TRBV18 and TRBJ2-1, with 9 nucleotides matching TRBD1. The CDR3 runs to 15 residues. The J segment lost 7 bases and the V segment lost 6 bases, leaving 10 bases of the junction unmatched. Germline values: CDR1 KGHSH, CDR2 LQKENI. CDR3 nucleotide sequence: TGTGCCAGCTCCCCCGGGACAGGGAGTCGGAATGAGCAGTTCTTC. It is translated as CASSPGTGSRNEQFF.

The chain links TRBV27 to TRBJ2-2; D perhaps matches TRBD2 (6 bases). Germline V CDR1 and CDR2: MNHEY, SMNVEV (reference sequence). Trimming took 7 bases from V and 2 from J, leaving 14 bases between them. The CDR3 length is 15 residues. CDR3 amino acids: CASTTWDFNTGELFF. CDR3 DNA sequence: TGTGCCAGCACTACTTGGGACTTCAACACCGGGGAGCTGTTTTTT.

The CDR3 DNA reads as TGTGCCAGTAGCGGACAGAGAGATCAGCCCCAGCATTTT. It codes for CASSGQRDQPQHF. V is TRBV19 and J is TRBJ1-5, with D maybe TRBD1 (6 bases). CDR3 length equals 13 residues. V was clipped by 6 bases and J by 5 bases, with 11 bases between them. The germline V gene encodes CDR1 LNHDA and CDR2 SQIVND (reference sequence).

This chain uses TRBV19 with TRBJ1-1; D is perhaps TRBD1 (5 bases). V was pared by 6 bases and J by 1 base, with 12 bases between. The CDR3 contains 14 residues. CDR1 and CDR2 from the germline V gene are LNHDA and SQIVND (reference sequence). The CDR3 region has the DNA TGTGCCAGTAGGCTCCGCGGGGGGAACACTGAAGCTTTCTTT. This translates into CASRLRGGNTEAFF. Supplemented by reference TRBV19 and TRBJ1-1, the full variable domain reads DGGITQSPKYLFRKEGQNVTLSCEQNLNHDAMYWYRQDPGQGLRLIYYSQIVNDFQKGDIAEGYSVSREKKESFPLTVTSAQKNPTAFYLCASRLRGGNTEAFFGQGTRLTVV.

The V gene is TRBV11-2, the J gene TRBJ2-2; D possibly matches TRBD1 or TRBD2 (6 bases each). The CDR3 length is 15 residues. CDR1 is SGHAT and CDR2 is FQNNGV in the germline V gene. Trimming stripped 5 bases from V and 5 bases from J, with 15 bases between. CDR3 in amino acids: CASSPRGPITGELFF. CDR3 bases: TGTGCCAGCAGCCCTCGGGGGCCTATTACCGGGGAGCTGTTTTTT.

The rearrangement joins TRBV7-2 to TRBJ2-1; D unresolved. Trimming shortened V by 5 bases and J by 4 bases, and 15 bases separated the two germline ends. This CDR3 has 15 amino acids. Germline CDR1 is SGHTA and CDR2 is FQGNSA. The CDR3 DNA reads as TGTGCCAGCAGCCCAGGTGGGCAGATATACAATGAGCAGTTCTTC. This codes for CASSPGGQIYNEQFF.